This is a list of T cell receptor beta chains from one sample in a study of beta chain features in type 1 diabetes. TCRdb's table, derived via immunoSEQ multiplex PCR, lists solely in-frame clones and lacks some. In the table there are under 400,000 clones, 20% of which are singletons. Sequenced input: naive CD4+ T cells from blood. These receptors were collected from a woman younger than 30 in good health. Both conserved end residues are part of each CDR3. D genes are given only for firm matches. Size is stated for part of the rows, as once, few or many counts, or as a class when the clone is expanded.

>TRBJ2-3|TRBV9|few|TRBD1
CASSVGQGRDTQYF
TGTGCCAGCAGCGTGGGACAGGGGAGAGATACGCAGTATTTT
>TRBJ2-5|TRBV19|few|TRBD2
CASSIRGRAETQYF
TGTGCCAGTAGTATTCGCGGGAGGGCAGAGACCCAGTACTTC
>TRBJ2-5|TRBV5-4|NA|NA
CASSPRSGVGSGQETQYF
TGTGCCAGCAGCCCGAGGAGCGGAGTGGGATCTGGGCAAGAGACCCAGTACTTC
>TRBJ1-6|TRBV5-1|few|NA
CASSPSGVADNSPLHF
TGCGCCAGCAGCCCCTCGGGGGTAGCGGATAATTCACCCCTCCACTTT
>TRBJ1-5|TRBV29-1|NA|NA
CSVAGGVGPQHF
TGCAGCGTTGCTGGGGGGGTGGGGCCCCAGCATTTT
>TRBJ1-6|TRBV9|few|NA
CASSSLNSPLHF
TGTGCCAGCAGTTCTCTTAATTCACCCCTCCACTTT
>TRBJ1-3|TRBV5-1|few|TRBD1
CASSWDRGNTIYF
TGCGCCAGCAGCTGGGACAGGGGAAACACCATATATTTT
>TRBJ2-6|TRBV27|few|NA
CASSFVGGANGANVLTF
TGTGCCAGCAGTTTTGTAGGGGGGGCGAACGGGGCCAACGTCCTGACTTTC
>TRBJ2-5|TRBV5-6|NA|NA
CASSNLRGAETQYF
TGTGCCAGCAGCAACCTTCGGGGGGCGGAGACCCAGTACTTC
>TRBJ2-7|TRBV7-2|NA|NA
CASSLGSGPYEQYF
TGTGCCAGCAGCTTAGGGTCAGGGCCCTACGAGCAGTACTTC
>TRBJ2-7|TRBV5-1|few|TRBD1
CASKPGQGATGQYF
TGCGCCAGCAAACCGGGACAGGGGGCGACCGGGCAGTACTTC
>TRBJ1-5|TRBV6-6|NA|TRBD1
CASSLQGGLPQHF
TGTGCCAGCAGTCTACAGGGGGGGCTACCCCAGCATTTT
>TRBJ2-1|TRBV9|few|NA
CASSVDTNYNEQFF
TGTGCCAGCAGCGTAGATACAAACTACAATGAGCAGTTCTTC
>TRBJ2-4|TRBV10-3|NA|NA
CATRASKDKNIQYF
TGTGCCACCAGGGCAAGTAAAGACAAAAACATTCAGTACTTC
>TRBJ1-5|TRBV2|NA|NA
CASSSGLIHQPQHF
TGTGCCAGCAGCTCGGGACTCATTCATCAGCCCCAGCATTTT
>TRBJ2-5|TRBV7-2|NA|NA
CASSRGGETQYF
TGTGCCAGCAGCCGCGGAGGGGAGACCCAGTACTTC
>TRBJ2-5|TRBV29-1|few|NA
CSVDWAPGGETQYF
TGCAGCGTTGATTGGGCCCCCGGCGGGGAGACCCAGTACTTC
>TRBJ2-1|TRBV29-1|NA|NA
CSVEDPAPIQFF
TGCAGCGTTGAAGATCCCGCTCCTATTCAGTTCTTC
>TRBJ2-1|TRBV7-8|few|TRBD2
CASSLQTSGMTNEQFF
TGTGCCAGCAGCTTGCAGACTAGCGGGATGACCAATGAGCAGTTCTTC
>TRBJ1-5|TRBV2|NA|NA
CASRFDSNQPQHF
TGTGCCAGCAGGTTCGACAGTAATCAGCCCCAGCATTTT
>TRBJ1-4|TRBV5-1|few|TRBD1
CASSRQGETNEKLFF
TGCGCCAGCAGCCGACAGGGGGAGACTAATGAAAAACTGTTTTTT
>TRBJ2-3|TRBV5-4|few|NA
CASSSRTNPDTQYF
TGTGCCAGCAGCAGTCGGACTAATCCAGATACGCAGTATTTT
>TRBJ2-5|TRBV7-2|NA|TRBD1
CASSVTGGKETQYF
TGTGCCAGCAGCGTTACAGGGGGCAAAGAGACCCAGTACTTC
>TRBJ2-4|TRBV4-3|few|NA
CASSHDIQRTKNIQYF
TGCGCCAGCAGCCACGATATACAGAGAACCAAAAACATTCAGTACTTC
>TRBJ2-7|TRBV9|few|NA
CASSVGGAGGAGEQYF
TGTGCCAGCAGCGTGGGGGGGGCAGGGGGCGCGGGTGAGCAGTACTTC
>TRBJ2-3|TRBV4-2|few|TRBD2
CASRVTSDTDTQYF
TGTGCCAGCCGAGTGACTAGCGACACAGATACGCAGTATTTT
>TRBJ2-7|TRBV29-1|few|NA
CSVADFRSYEQYF
TGCAGCGTAGCGGACTTTCGATCCTACGAGCAGTACTTC
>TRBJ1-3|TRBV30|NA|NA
CAWSVLVGNTIYF
TGTGCCTGGAGTGTACTCGTTGGAAACACCATATATTTT
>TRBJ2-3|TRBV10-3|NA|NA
CAIEPGTDTQYF
TGTGCCATCGAACCGGGCACAGATACGCAGTATTTT
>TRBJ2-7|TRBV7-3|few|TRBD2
CASIASGNLYEQYF
TGTGCCAGCATCGCCAGCGGGAACCTCTACGAGCAGTACTTC
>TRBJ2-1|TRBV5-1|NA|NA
CASSLDQGQNNEQFF
TGCGCCAGCAGCTTGGACCAAGGACAGAACAATGAGCAGTTCTTC
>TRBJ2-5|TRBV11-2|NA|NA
CASSSGVRETQYF
TGTGCCAGCAGCTCAGGGGTTCGAGAGACCCAGTACTTC
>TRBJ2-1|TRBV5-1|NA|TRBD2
CASSPGLADQFF
TGCGCCAGCAGCCCAGGACTAGCCGATCAGTTCTTC
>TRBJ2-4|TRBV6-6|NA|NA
CASSWTQAKNIQYF
TGTGCCAGCAGTTGGACACAAGCCAAAAACATTCAGTACTTC
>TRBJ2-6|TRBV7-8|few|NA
CASSLARQPASGANVLTF
TGTGCCAGCAGCTTAGCCCGACAGCCAGCCTCTGGGGCCAACGTCCTGACTTTC
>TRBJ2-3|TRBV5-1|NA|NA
CASSLAVADTQYF
TGCGCCAGCAGCTTGGCGGTCGCAGATACGCAGTATTTT
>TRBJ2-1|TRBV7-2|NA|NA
CASSLVGDTYNEQFF
TGTGCCAGCAGCTTAGTCGGGGACACATACAATGAGCAGTTCTTC
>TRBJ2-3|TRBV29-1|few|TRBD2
CSVRLAIMADTQYF
TGCAGCGTACGACTAGCGATTATGGCAGATACGCAGTATTTT
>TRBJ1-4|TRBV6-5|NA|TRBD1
CASSEQGFGEKLFF
TGTGCCAGCAGTGAACAGGGGTTCGGGGAAAAACTGTTTTTT
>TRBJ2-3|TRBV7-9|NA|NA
CASSSSGFTDTQYF
TGTGCCAGCAGTTCCAGCGGTTTCACAGATACGCAGTATTTT
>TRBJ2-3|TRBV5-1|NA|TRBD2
CASSWGLAEAWDTQYF
TGCGCCAGCAGCTGGGGACTAGCGGAGGCGTGGGATACGCAGTATTTT
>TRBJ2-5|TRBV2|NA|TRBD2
CASNPLAGTQETQYF
TGTGCCAGCAACCCTCTAGCGGGCACGCAAGAGACCCAGTACTTC
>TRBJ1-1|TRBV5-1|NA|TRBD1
CATSRVGQGSEAFF
TGCGCCACTTCTCGTGTCGGACAGGGTTCTGAAGCTTTCTTT
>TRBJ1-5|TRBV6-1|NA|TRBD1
CASSERDRDQPQHF
TGTGCCAGCAGTGAAAGGGACAGGGACCAGCCCCAGCATTTT
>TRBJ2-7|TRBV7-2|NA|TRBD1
CASRSRDRGYEQYF
TGTGCCAGCAGATCCCGGGACAGGGGTTACGAGCAGTACTTC
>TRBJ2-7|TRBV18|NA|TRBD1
CASSPPSWDRGREQYF
TGTGCCAGCTCACCACCTAGCTGGGACAGGGGGCGCGAGCAGTACTTC
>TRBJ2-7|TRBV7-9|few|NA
CASSFIGGETYEQYF
TGTGCCAGCAGCTTCATTGGCGGGGAAACCTACGAGCAGTACTTC